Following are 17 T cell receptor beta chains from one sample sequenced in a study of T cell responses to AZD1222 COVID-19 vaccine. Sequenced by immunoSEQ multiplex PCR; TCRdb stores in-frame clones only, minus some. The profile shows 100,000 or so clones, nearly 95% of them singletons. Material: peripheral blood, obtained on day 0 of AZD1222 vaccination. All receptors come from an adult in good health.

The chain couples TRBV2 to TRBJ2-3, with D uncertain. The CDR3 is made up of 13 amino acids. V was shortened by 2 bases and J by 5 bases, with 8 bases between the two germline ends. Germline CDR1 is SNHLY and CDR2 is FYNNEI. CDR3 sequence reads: CASSESRRDTQYF. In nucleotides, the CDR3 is TGTGCCAGCAGTGAAAGTAGGAGAGATACGCAGTATTTT.

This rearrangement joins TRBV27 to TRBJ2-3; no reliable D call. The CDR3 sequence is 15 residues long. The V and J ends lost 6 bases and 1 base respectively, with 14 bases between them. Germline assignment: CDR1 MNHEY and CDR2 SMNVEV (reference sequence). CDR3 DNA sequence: TGTGCCAGCAGACGCCTAGTCACTCGCACAGATACGCAGTATTTT. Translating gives CASRRLVTRTDTQYF.

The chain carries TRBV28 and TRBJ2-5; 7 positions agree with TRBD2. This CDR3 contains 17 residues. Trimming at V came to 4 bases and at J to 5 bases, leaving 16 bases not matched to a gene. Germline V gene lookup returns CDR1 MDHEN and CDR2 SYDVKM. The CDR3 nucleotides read TGTGCCAGCAGTTCCCGGAGGGTAGCGGGCGGTGGGGAGACCCAGTACTTC. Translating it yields CASSSRRVAGGGETQYF.

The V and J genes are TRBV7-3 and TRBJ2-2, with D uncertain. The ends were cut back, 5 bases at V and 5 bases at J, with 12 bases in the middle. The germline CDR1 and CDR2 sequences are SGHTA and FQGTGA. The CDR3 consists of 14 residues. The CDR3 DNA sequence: TGTGCCAGCAGCCCGCTCAGCGCTACCGGGGAGCTGTTTTTT. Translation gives CASSPLSATGELFF.

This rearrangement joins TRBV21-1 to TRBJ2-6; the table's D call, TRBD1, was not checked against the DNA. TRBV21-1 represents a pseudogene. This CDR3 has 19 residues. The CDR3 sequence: CASRRDRGLLSSGANVLTF. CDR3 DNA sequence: TGTGCCAGCAGACGGGACAGGGGGCTTCTTAGCTCTGGGGCCAACGTCCTGACTTTC.

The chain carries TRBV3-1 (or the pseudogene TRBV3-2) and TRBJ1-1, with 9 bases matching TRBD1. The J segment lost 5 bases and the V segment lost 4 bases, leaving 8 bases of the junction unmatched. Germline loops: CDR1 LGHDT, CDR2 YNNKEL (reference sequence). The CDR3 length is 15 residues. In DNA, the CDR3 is TGTGCCAGCAGCCCTATAGGGACAGGGTGGACTGAAGCTTTCTTT. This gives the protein CASSPIGTGWTEAFF.

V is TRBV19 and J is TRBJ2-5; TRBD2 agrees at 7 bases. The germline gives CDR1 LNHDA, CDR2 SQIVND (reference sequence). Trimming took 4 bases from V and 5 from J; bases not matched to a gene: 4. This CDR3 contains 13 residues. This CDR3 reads CASSTMGGETQYF. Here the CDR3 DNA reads TGTGCCAGTAGTACAATGGGGGGGGAGACCCAGTACTTC.

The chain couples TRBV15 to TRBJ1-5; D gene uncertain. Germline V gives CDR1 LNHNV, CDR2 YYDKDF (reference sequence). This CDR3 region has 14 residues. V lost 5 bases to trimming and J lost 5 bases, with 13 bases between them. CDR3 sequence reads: CATSPLRWDQPQHF. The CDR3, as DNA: TGTGCCACCAGCCCCCTGAGGTGGGATCAGCCCCAGCATTTT. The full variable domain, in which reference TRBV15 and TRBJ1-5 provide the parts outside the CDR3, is DAMVIQNPRYQVTQFGKPVTLSCSQTLNHNVMYWYQQKSSQAPKLLFHYYDKDFNNEADTPDNFQSRRPNTSFCFLDIRSPGLGDTAMYLCATSPLRWDQPQHFGDGTRLSIL.

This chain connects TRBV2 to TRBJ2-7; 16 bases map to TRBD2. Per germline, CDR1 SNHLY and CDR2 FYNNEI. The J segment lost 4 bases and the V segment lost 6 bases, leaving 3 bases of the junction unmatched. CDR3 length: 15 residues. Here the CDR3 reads CASRGTSGRAYEQYF. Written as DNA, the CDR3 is TGTGCCAGCAGGGGGACTAGCGGGAGGGCATACGAGCAGTACTTC.

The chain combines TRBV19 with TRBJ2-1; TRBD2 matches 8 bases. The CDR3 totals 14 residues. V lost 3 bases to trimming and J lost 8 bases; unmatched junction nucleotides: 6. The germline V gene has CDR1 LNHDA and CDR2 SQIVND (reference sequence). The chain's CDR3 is CASSMNGRGDEQFF. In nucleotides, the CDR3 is TGTGCCAGTAGTATGAACGGGAGGGGGGATGAGCAGTTCTTC.

CDR3 nucleotide sequence: TGTGCCAGCAGCCCGGGACTGGGTACCTACGAGCAGTACTTC. Translation gives CASSPGLGTYEQYF. The chain employs TRBV13 and TRBJ2-7; tentatively, D is TRBD2 (6 bases). Germline CDR1 and CDR2: PRHDT and FYEKMQ (reference sequence). The CDR3 has 14 amino acids. Deletions cut 5 bases from V and 2 bases from J, with 13 bases between.

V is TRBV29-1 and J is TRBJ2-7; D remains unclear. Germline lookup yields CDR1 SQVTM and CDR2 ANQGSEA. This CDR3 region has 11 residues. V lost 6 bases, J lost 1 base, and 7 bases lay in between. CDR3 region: CSVTVSYEQYF. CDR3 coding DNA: TGCAGCGTGACTGTTTCCTACGAGCAGTACTTC.

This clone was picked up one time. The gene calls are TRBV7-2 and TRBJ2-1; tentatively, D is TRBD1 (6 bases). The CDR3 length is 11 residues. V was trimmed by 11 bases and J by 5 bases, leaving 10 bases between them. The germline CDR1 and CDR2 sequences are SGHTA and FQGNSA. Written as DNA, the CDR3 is TGTGCCCGTAGGGGGAACAATGAGCAGTTCTTC. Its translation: CARRGNNEQFF.

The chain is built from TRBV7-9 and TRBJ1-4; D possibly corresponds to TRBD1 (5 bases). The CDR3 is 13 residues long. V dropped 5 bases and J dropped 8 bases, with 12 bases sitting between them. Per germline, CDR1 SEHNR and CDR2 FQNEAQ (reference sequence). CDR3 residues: CASSGGLGEKLFF. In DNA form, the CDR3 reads TGTGCCAGCAGCGGGGGTCTGGGGGAAAAACTGTTTTTT.

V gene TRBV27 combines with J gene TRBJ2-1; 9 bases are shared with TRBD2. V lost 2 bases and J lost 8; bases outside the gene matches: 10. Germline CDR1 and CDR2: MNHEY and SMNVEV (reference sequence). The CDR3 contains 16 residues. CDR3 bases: TGTGCCAGCAGTTTAGTGGGGCCTAGCGGGAAGTATGAGCAGTTCTTC. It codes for CASSLVGPSGKYEQFF.

CDR3 nucleotide sequence: TGTGCCTGGAGTGTAGGGGGGGCAGCTGAAGCTTTCTTT. Translating it yields CAWSVGGAAEAFF. This chain links TRBV30 with TRBJ1-1, with D possibly TRBD1 on 6 matching bases. V shed 0 bases and J shed 6 bases, with 11 bases lying between them. Looked up from germline, CDR1 is GTSNPN and CDR2 is SVGIG (reference sequence). The CDR3 loop spans 13 amino acids.

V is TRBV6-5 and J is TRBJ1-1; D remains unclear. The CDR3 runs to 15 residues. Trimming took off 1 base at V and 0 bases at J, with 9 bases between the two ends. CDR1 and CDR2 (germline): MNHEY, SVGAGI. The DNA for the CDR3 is TGTGCCAGCAGTTACTTGGCCCTTTTGAACACTGAAGCTTTCTTT. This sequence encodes CASSYLALLNTEAFF.